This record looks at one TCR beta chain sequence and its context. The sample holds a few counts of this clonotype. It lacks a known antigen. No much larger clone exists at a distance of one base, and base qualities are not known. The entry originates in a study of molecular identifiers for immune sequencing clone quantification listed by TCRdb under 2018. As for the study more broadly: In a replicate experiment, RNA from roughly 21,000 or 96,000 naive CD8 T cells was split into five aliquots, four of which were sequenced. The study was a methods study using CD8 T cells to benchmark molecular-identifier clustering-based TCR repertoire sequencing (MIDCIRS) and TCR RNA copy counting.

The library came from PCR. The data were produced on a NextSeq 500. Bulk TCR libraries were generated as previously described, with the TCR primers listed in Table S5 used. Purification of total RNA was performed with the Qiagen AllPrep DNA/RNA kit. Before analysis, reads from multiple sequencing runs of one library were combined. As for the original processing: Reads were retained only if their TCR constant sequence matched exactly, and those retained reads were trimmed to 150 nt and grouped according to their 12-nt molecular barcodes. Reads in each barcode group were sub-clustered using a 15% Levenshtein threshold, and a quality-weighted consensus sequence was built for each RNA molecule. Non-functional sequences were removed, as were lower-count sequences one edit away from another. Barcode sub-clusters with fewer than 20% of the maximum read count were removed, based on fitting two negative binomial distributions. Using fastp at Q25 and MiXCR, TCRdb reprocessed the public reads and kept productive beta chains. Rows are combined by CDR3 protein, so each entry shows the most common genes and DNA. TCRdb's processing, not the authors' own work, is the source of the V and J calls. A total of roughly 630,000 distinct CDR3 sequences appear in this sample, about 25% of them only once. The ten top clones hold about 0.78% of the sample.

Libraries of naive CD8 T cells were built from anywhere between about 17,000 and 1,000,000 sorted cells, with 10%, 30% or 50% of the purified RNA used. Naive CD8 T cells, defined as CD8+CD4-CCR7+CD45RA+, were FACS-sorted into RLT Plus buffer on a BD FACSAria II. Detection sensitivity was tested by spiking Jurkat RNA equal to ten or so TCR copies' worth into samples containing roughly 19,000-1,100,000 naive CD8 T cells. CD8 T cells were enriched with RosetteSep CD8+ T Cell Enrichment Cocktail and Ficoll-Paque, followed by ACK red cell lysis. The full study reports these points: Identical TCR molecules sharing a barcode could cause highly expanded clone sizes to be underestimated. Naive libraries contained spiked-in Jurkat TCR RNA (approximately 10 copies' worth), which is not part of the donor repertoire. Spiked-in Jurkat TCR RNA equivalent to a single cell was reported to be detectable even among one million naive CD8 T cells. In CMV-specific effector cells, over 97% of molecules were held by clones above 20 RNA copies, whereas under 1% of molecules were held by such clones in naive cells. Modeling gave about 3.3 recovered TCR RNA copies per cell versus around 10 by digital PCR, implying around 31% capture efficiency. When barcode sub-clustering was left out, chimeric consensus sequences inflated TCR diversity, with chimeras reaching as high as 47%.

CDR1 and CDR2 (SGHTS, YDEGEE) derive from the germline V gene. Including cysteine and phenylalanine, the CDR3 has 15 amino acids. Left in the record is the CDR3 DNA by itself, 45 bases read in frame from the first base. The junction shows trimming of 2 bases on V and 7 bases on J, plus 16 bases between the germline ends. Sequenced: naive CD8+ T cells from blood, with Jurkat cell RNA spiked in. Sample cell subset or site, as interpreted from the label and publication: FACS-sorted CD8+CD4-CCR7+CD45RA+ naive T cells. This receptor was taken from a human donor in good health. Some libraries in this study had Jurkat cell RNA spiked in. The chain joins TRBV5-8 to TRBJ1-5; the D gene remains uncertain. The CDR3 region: CASSFSGRNHQPQHF. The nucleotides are TGTGCCAGCAGCTTTTCCGGACGAAACCACCAGCCCCAGCATTTT.